These T cell receptor beta chains were read from a single sample in a study of radiotherapy plus CTLA-4 blockade in lung cancer. Profiled with immunoSEQ multiplex PCR; TCRdb holds only in-frame clones, not every one. Here the sample spans approximately 85,000 clones, approximately 83% being singletons. This material consisted of peripheral blood, taken from a patient treated with radiotherapy plus ipilimumab. The origin of the receptors is a human donor with non-small cell lung cancer who had a partial response to radiotherapy plus ipilimumab. The CDR3 runs from the conserved cysteine through the conserved F or W. Each record gives: V gene, D gene, clone size, J gene, CDR3 DNA, CDR3 protein. The D gene is left open where the match is weak. Expanded clones are given a class, and other clones once, few, many or no size at all.

V gene: TRBV6-5
D gene: -
clone size: -
J gene: TRBJ1-1
CDR3 DNA: TGTGCCAGCAGCCAACGAGGTGACACTGAAGCTTTCTTT
CDR3 protein: CASSQRGDTEAFF

V gene: TRBV2
D gene: -
clone size: -
J gene: TRBJ2-1
CDR3 DNA: TGTGCCAGCAGTGCGCGCGCCGGGTCTAGCAGCTACAATGAGCAGTTCTTC
CDR3 protein: CASSARAGSSSYNEQFF

V gene: TRBV9
D gene: TRBD2
clone size: -
J gene: TRBJ2-3
CDR3 DNA: TGTGCCAGCAGCGTGACTAGCGGGAGTACAGATACGCAGTATTTT
CDR3 protein: CASSVTSGSTDTQYF

V gene: TRBV19
D gene: -
clone size: once
J gene: TRBJ1-2
CDR3 DNA: TGTGCCAGTAGTATCTCGAGCTACGGCTACACCTTC
CDR3 protein: CASSISSYGYTF

V gene: TRBV28
D gene: -
clone size: -
J gene: TRBJ1-2
CDR3 DNA: TGTGCCAGCAGTACCAGCCAGCGTAATGGCTACACCTTC
CDR3 protein: CASSTSQRNGYTF

V gene: TRBV19
D gene: -
clone size: -
J gene: TRBJ1-1
CDR3 DNA: TGTGCCAGTAGTAAAACCTCGGACAGCCCGAACACTGAAGCTTTCTTT
CDR3 protein: CASSKTSDSPNTEAFF

V gene: TRBV27
D gene: -
clone size: -
J gene: TRBJ1-2
CDR3 DNA: TGTGCCAGCAGTTTTGGAACTACTTATGGCTACACCTTC
CDR3 protein: CASSFGTTYGYTF

V gene: TRBV28
D gene: -
clone size: -
J gene: TRBJ2-7
CDR3 DNA: TGTGCCAGCAGTTCCGTCCATATACAGGGTCTCTCCTACGAGCAGTACTTC
CDR3 protein: CASSSVHIQGLSYEQYF

V gene: TRBV30
D gene: -
clone size: -
J gene: TRBJ1-5
CDR3 DNA: TGTGCCTGGAGGATCGCGAACTCCGGTCAGCCCCAGCATTTT
CDR3 protein: CAWRIANSGQPQHF

V gene: TRBV5-6
D gene: TRBD1
clone size: -
J gene: TRBJ2-1
CDR3 DNA: TGTGCCAGCAGCTTTTGGGACAGGGGGCAGGGGGTTGAGCAGTTCTTC
CDR3 protein: CASSFWDRGQGVEQFF

V gene: TRBV28
D gene: TRBD1
clone size: -
J gene: TRBJ2-7
CDR3 DNA: TGTGCCAGCAGTCTGACAGGGGGCCTCTACGAGCAGTACTTC
CDR3 protein: CASSLTGGLYEQYF

V gene: TRBV4-1
D gene: TRBD1
clone size: -
J gene: TRBJ2-7
CDR3 DNA: TGCGCCAGCAGTGGCAGGGGGTACTTACCCTACGAGCAGTACTTC
CDR3 protein: CASSGRGYLPYEQYF

V gene: TRBV6-1
D gene: -
clone size: -
J gene: TRBJ2-5
CDR3 DNA: TGTGCCAGCACAGTGAACCAAGAGACCCAGTACTTC
CDR3 protein: CASTVNQETQYF

V gene: TRBV5-1
D gene: -
clone size: -
J gene: TRBJ2-1
CDR3 DNA: TGCGCCAGCAGCTTGGTACAGGGTTACAATGAGCAGTTCTTC
CDR3 protein: CASSLVQGYNEQFF

V gene: TRBV4-3
D gene: -
clone size: -
J gene: TRBJ1-1
CDR3 DNA: TGCGCCAGCAGCCAAGATCTCAGGGCTGAAGCTTTCTTT
CDR3 protein: CASSQDLRAEAFF

V gene: TRBV28
D gene: TRBD1
clone size: -
J gene: TRBJ1-5
CDR3 DNA: TGTGCCAGCAGTGGCCCGACAGGGGAAACTCCCCAGCATTTT
CDR3 protein: CASSGPTGETPQHF

V gene: TRBV5-1
D gene: TRBD2
clone size: -
J gene: TRBJ2-2
CDR3 DNA: TGCGCCAGCAGCTTGGCCGGGACTAGCGGGAGGACCGGGGAGCTGTTTTTT
CDR3 protein: CASSLAGTSGRTGELFF

V gene: TRBV28
D gene: TRBD1
clone size: -
J gene: TRBJ2-3
CDR3 DNA: TGTGCCAGCGGGTTGACAGGGGTTCGTCAAGATACGCAGTATTTT
CDR3 protein: CASGLTGVRQDTQYF

V gene: TRBV7-6
D gene: TRBD1
clone size: -
J gene: TRBJ1-3
CDR3 DNA: TGTGCCAGCAGCCAAGGACAGGGATATTCTGGAAACACCATATATTTT
CDR3 protein: CASSQGQGYSGNTIYF

V gene: TRBV18
D gene: -
clone size: -
J gene: TRBJ2-5
CDR3 DNA: TGTGCCAGCTCACCAGGGCAGACCCCAGGGGAGACCCAGTACTTC
CDR3 protein: CASSPGQTPGETQYF

V gene: TRBV13
D gene: -
clone size: -
J gene: TRBJ1-3
CDR3 DNA: TGTGCCAGCAGCCAGCCGGGAGCCGGAAACACCATATATTTT
CDR3 protein: CASSQPGAGNTIYF

V gene: TRBV30
D gene: TRBD1
clone size: -
J gene: TRBJ2-7
CDR3 DNA: TGTGCCTGGAAAGGACAGGGCTACGAGCAGTACTTC
CDR3 protein: CAWKGQGYEQYF

V gene: TRBV19
D gene: TRBD1
clone size: -
J gene: TRBJ1-5
CDR3 DNA: TGTGCCAGTAGTATCAAGGACAGGTTGGCTTGGAAAGATCAGCCCCAGCATTTT
CDR3 protein: CASSIKDRLAWKDQPQHF

V gene: TRBV5-1
D gene: TRBD2
clone size: -
J gene: TRBJ2-1
CDR3 DNA: TGCGCCAGCAGCTTGGCGACTAGCGGGATTCAAGATGAGCAGTTCTTC
CDR3 protein: CASSLATSGIQDEQFF

V gene: TRBV19
D gene: TRBD2
clone size: -
J gene: TRBJ2-5
CDR3 DNA: TGTGCCAGTAGCTATGGGACTAGCGGGAGGGCGAAGACCCAGTACTTC
CDR3 protein: CASSYGTSGRAKTQYF

V gene: TRBV4-3
D gene: -
clone size: -
J gene: TRBJ1-4
CDR3 DNA: TGCGCCAGCAGCCAAGCGAGGGTAACGGATGAAAAACTGTTTTTT
CDR3 protein: CASSQARVTDEKLFF

V gene: TRBV27
D gene: TRBD1
clone size: -
J gene: TRBJ2-1
CDR3 DNA: TGTGCCAGCATGGACAGGCTTGGACACAATGAGCAGTTCTTC
CDR3 protein: CASMDRLGHNEQFF

V gene: TRBV10-3
D gene: TRBD1
clone size: -
J gene: TRBJ1-5
CDR3 DNA: TGTGCCATCAGTGCGACAGGGGGCCAGCCCCAGCATTTT
CDR3 protein: CAISATGGQPQHF

V gene: TRBV7-9
D gene: -
clone size: -
J gene: TRBJ1-1
CDR3 DNA: TGTGCCAGCAGCTTAGAGTCGTTTTTTGGGACTAGTAAGAACACTGAAGCTTTCTTT
CDR3 protein: CASSLESFFGTSKNTEAFF

V gene: TRBV5-1
D gene: TRBD2
clone size: -
J gene: TRBJ2-7
CDR3 DNA: TGCGCCAGCAGGGCTGGACTAGCGGGACCACTCTTGGGCGAGCAGTACTTC
CDR3 protein: CASRAGLAGPLLGEQYF

V gene: TRBV29-1
D gene: TRBD1
clone size: -
J gene: TRBJ2-7
CDR3 DNA: TGCAGCGTAATGACAGGGGACGGCACCTACGAGCAGTACTTC
CDR3 protein: CSVMTGDGTYEQYF

V gene: TRBV28
D gene: -
clone size: -
J gene: TRBJ1-5
CDR3 DNA: TGTGCCATCAAGGCCAACACGGGTCAGCCCCAGCATTTT
CDR3 protein: CAIKANTGQPQHF

V gene: TRBV5-6
D gene: TRBD1
clone size: -
J gene: TRBJ1-2
CDR3 DNA: TGTGCCAGCAGCTGGGACAGACTTAACTATGGCTACACCTTC
CDR3 protein: CASSWDRLNYGYTF

V gene: TRBV30
D gene: -
clone size: -
J gene: TRBJ1-1
CDR3 DNA: TGTGCCTGGAGTTTCCAGACAGCTGCCGGAAAAGCTTTCTTT
CDR3 protein: CAWSFQTAAGKAFF

V gene: TRBV7-2
D gene: -
clone size: -
J gene: TRBJ1-2
CDR3 DNA: TGTGCCAGCAGCATACCAAGGACAGAAAAAAACTATGGCTACACCTTC
CDR3 protein: CASSIPRTEKNYGYTF

V gene: TRBV5-1
D gene: -
clone size: -
J gene: TRBJ2-2
CDR3 DNA: TGCGCCAGCAGCTCAATGACAGGGAACACCGGGGAGCTGTTTTTT
CDR3 protein: CASSSMTGNTGELFF

V gene: TRBV5-6
D gene: -
clone size: -
J gene: TRBJ2-1
CDR3 DNA: TGTGCCAGCAGCTTGGTATCAGGTGAGCAGTTCTTC
CDR3 protein: CASSLVSGEQFF

V gene: TRBV5-4
D gene: -
clone size: -
J gene: TRBJ1-2
CDR3 DNA: TGTGCCAGCAGCTTGTCGGGGAGGTTTAACTATGGCTACACCTTC
CDR3 protein: CASSLSGRFNYGYTF

V gene: TRBV4-3
D gene: TRBD1
clone size: -
J gene: TRBJ2-1
CDR3 DNA: TGCGCCAGCAGCCTGGGGCAGAACAGGGGAGATGAGCAGTTCTTC
CDR3 protein: CASSLGQNRGDEQFF

V gene: TRBV9
D gene: -
clone size: -
J gene: TRBJ1-1
CDR3 DNA: TGTGCCAGCAACCAGGTTGGCCTGGGGACTACTGAAGCTTTCTTT
CDR3 protein: CASNQVGLGTTEAFF

V gene: TRBV7-7
D gene: TRBD1
clone size: once
J gene: TRBJ2-2
CDR3 DNA: TGTGCTAGCAGCTATAGTACAGGGGCTGGCGGGGAGCTGTTTTTT
CDR3 protein: CASSYSTGAGGELFF

V gene: TRBV18
D gene: TRBD1
clone size: few
J gene: TRBJ2-3
CDR3 DNA: TGTGCCAGCTCACCACTCGGGACAGGGGGCTCAGATACGCAGTATTTT
CDR3 protein: CASSPLGTGGSDTQYF

V gene: TRBV6-6
D gene: TRBD1
clone size: -
J gene: TRBJ1-1
CDR3 DNA: TGTGCCAGCAGCAGGAAACAGGGGGCTTCTGAAGCTTTCTTT
CDR3 protein: CASSRKQGASEAFF

V gene: TRBV27
D gene: -
clone size: -
J gene: TRBJ1-5
CDR3 DNA: TGTGCCAGCAGTTTATCCCCCACCGGGACACAGAATCAGCCCCAGCATTTT
CDR3 protein: CASSLSPTGTQNQPQHF

V gene: TRBV7-9
D gene: TRBD2
clone size: -
J gene: TRBJ2-3
CDR3 DNA: TGTGCCAGCAGCCCCGGGACTAGCGGGGGCACAGATACGCAGTATTTT
CDR3 protein: CASSPGTSGGTDTQYF

V gene: TRBV18
D gene: -
clone size: -
J gene: TRBJ2-1
CDR3 DNA: TGTGCCAGCTCACTCATAGGGGAAGGGAACAATGAGCAGTTCTTC
CDR3 protein: CASSLIGEGNNEQFF

V gene: TRBV15
D gene: -
clone size: -
J gene: TRBJ1-1
CDR3 DNA: TGTGCCACCAGCAGGGCGGTCAGTATTAACACTGAAGCTTTCTTT
CDR3 protein: CATSRAVSINTEAFF

V gene: TRBV11-2
D gene: TRBD2
clone size: -
J gene: TRBJ2-1
CDR3 DNA: TGTGCCAGCAGCAGGGTAACTAGCGGGAGAGGGCATGAGCAGTTCTTC
CDR3 protein: CASSRVTSGRGHEQFF

V gene: TRBV28
D gene: TRBD1
clone size: -
J gene: TRBJ2-4
CDR3 DNA: TGTGCCAGCAGTTTTTATTCAGGGGGCCTAAACATTCAGTACTTC
CDR3 protein: CASSFYSGGLNIQYF

V gene: TRBV19
D gene: -
clone size: -
J gene: TRBJ2-1
CDR3 DNA: TGTGCCAGTAGTAGCGGTACCTCCTACAATGAGCAGTTCTTC
CDR3 protein: CASSSGTSYNEQFF

V gene: TRBV28
D gene: -
clone size: -
J gene: TRBJ1-1
CDR3 DNA: TGTGCCAGCAGGGGAGGCACTGAAGCTTTCTTT
CDR3 protein: CASRGGTEAFF

V gene: TRBV28
D gene: -
clone size: once
J gene: TRBJ2-7
CDR3 DNA: TGTGCCAGCAGTCCTAACTACGAGCAGTACTTC
CDR3 protein: CASSPNYEQYF

V gene: TRBV5-1
D gene: TRBD1
clone size: -
J gene: TRBJ2-1
CDR3 DNA: TGCGCCAGCAGCTTGGAGGGACAGGGAGAAAAGGGGCAGTTCTTC
CDR3 protein: CASSLEGQGEKGQFF

V gene: TRBV6-1
D gene: TRBD1
clone size: -
J gene: TRBJ2-5
CDR3 DNA: TGTGCCAGCAGGAGGACAGGGGAAGAGACCCAGTACTTC
CDR3 protein: CASRRTGEETQYF

V gene: TRBV7-9
D gene: -
clone size: -
J gene: TRBJ1-2
CDR3 DNA: TGTGCCAGCAGCCCTAGGGGCCGGACCCTCTATGGCTACACCTTC
CDR3 protein: CASSPRGRTLYGYTF